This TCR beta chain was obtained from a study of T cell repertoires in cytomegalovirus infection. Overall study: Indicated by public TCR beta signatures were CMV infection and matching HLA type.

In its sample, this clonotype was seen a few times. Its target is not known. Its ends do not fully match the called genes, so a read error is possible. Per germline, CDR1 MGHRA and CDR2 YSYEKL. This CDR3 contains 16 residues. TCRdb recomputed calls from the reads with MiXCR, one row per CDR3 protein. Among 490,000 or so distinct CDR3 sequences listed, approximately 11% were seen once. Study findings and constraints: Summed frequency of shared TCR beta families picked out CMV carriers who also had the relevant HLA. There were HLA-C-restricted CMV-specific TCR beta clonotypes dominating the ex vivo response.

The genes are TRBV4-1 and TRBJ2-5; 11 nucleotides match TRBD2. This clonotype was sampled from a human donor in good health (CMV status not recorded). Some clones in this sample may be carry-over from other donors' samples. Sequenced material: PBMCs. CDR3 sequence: CASSQELAGEDETQYF. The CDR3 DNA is TGTGCCAGCAGCCAAGAACTAGCGGGAGAGGATGAGACCCAGTACTTC.